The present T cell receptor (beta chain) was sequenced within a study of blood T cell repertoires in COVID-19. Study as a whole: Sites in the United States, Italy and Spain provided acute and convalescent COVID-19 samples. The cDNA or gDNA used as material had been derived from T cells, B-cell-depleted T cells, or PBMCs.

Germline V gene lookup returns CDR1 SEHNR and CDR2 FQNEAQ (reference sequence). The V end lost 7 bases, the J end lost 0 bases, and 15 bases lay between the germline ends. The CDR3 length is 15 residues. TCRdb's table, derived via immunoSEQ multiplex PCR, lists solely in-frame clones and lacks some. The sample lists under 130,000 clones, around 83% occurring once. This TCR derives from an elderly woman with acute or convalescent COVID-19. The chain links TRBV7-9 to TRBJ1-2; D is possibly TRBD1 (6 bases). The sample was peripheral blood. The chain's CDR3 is CASTPPGHPNYGYTF. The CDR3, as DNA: TGTGCCAGCACCCCACCGGGACACCCTAACTATGGCTACACCTTC.